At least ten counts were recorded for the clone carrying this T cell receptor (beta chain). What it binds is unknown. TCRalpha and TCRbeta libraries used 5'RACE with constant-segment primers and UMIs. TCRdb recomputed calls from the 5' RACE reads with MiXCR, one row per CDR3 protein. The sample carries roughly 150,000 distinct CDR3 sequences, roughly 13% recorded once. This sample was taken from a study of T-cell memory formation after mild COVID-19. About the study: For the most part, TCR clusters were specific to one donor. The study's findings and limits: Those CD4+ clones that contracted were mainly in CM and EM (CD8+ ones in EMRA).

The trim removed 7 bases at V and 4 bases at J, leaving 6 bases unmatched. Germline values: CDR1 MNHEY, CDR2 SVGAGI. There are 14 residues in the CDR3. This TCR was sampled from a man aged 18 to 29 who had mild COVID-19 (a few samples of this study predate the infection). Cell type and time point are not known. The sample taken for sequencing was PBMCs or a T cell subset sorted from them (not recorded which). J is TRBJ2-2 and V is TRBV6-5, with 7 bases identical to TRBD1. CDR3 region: CASTLNRGTGELFF. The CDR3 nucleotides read TGTGCCAGCACCCTCAACAGGGGCACCGGGGAGCTGTTTTTT.